This TCR beta chain was obtained from a study of blood T cell repertoires in COVID-19. Clones were read by immunoSEQ multiplex PCR, and TCRdb kept only the in-frame ones, dropping some. The sample carries about 24,000 clones, around nine tenths recorded once. The V gene's germline CDR1 is SGHAT and CDR2 FQNNGV. J was trimmed by 1 base and V by 5 bases; bases with no gene match: 6. This CDR3 spans 15 amino acids. Material: peripheral blood. The chain links TRBV11-2 to TRBJ2-3, with 7 nucleotides matching TRBD1. The TCR was taken from a man aged 45 to 65 with active COVID-19. CDR3 region: CASSQQGKGTDTQYF. CDR3 nucleotides: TGTGCCAGCAGCCAACAGGGGAAAGGCACAGATACGCAGTATTTT.